This TCR beta chain came from a study of blood T cell repertoires in COVID-19. Study in general: The origin of the acute and convalescent COVID-19 samples was the United States, Italy and Spain.

Profiling relied on immunoSEQ multiplex PCR, and the TCRdb table lists in-frame clones only, not all of them. The sample contains 200,000 or so clones, 75% to 85% of which appear only once. V lost 5 bases and J lost 0, with 7 bases in between. CDR3 length equals 13 residues. Germline assignment: CDR1 SEHNR and CDR2 FQNEAQ (reference sequence). Sequencing used peripheral blood. This chain links TRBV7-9 with TRBJ1-1, with D unclear. This TCR was sampled from a human donor in a cohort sampled during active COVID-19. The CDR3 spells CASSPNMNTEAFF. The CDR3 DNA reads TGTGCCAGCAGCCCCAACATGAACACTGAAGCTTTCTTT.